This T cell receptor beta chain came from a study of cytomegalovirus exposure and HLA in healthy donors. CDR1 LNHDA and CDR2 SQIVND come from the germline V gene (reference sequence). V shed 7 bases, J shed 5 bases, and the junction held 5 bases outside the gene matches. The CDR3 spans 13 residues. This clone came up a few times. The PCR employed 60 Vbeta primers together with 13 Jbeta primers. Sequenced by immunoSEQ multiplex PCR; TCRdb stores in-frame clones only, minus some. The top ten hold 2.4% of the sample, which has some 150,000 clones, around three fifths seen once. This receptor was identified in a middle-aged woman in good health and CMV-seronegative. Specimen: PBMCs. V gene TRBV19 combines with J gene TRBJ1-1; 9 bases line up with TRBD1. For the CDR3, the DNA is TGTGCCAGTACACAGGGGGCTTGGACTGAAGCTTTCTTT. Translated, it gives CASTQGAWTEAFF. Full variable domain (rest looked up from reference TRBV19 and TRBJ1-1): DGGITQSPKYLFRKEGQNVTLSCEQNLNHDAMYWYRQDPGQGLRLIYYSQIVNDFQKGDIAEGYSVSREKKESFPLTVTSAQKNPTAFYLCASTQGAWTEAFFGQGTRLTVV.